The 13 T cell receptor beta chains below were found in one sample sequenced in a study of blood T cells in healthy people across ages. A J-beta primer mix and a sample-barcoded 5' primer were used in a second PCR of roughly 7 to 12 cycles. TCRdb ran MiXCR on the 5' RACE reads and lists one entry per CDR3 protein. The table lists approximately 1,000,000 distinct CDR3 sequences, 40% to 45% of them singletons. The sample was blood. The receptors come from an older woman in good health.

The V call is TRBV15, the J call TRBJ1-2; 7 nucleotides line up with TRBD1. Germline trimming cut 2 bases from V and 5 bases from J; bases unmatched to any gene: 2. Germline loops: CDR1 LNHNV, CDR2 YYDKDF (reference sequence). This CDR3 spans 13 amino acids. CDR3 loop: CATSRTGVYGYTF. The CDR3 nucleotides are TGTGCCACCAGCAGAACAGGGGTTTATGGCTACACCTTC.

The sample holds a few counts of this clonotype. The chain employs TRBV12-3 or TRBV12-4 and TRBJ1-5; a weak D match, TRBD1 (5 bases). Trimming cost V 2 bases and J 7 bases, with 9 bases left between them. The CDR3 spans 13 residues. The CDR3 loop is CASSLLRGQPQHF. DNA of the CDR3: TGTGCCAGCAGTTTATTACGGGGGCAGCCCCAGCATTTT.

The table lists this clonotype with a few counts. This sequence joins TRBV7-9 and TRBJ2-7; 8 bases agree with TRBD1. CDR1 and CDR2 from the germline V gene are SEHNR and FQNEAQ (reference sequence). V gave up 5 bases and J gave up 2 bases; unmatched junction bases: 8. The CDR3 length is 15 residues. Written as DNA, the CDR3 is TGTGCCAGCAGCCGCTCTTCCAGGGGGCCCTACGAGCAGTACTTC. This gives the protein CASSRSSRGPYEQYF.

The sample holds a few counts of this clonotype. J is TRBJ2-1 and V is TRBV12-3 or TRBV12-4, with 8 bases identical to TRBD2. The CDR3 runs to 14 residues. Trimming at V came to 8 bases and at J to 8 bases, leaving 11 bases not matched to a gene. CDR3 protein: CASAAGDVWYEQFF. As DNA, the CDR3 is TGTGCCAGCGCAGCGGGGGATGTCTGGTATGAGCAGTTCTTC.

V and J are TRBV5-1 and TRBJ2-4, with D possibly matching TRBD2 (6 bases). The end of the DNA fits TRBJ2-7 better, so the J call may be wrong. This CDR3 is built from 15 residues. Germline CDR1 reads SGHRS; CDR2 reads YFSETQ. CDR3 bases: TGCGCCAGCAGCTTGGCCCGGGAGCGCCCCTACGAGCAGTACTTC. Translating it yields CASSLARERPYEQYF.

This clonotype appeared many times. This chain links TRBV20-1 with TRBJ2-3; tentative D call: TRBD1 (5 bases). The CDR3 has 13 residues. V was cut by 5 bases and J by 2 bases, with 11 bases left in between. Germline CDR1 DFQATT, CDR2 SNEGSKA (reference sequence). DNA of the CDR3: TGCAGTGCTTCGGACACCTACACAGATACGCAGTATTTT. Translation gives CSASDTYTDTQYF.

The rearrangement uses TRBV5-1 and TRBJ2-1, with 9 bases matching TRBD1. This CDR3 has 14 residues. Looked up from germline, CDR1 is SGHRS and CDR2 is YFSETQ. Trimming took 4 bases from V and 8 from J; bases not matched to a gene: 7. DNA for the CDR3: TGCGCCAGCAGCCCAACCGGGACAGGGTATGAGCAGTTCTTC. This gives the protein CASSPTGTGYEQFF. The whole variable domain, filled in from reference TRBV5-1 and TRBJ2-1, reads KAGVTQTPRYLIKTRGQQVTLSCSPISGHRSVSWYQQTPGQGLQFLFEYFSETQRNKGNFPGRFSGRQFSNSRSEMNVSTLELGDSALYLCASSPTGTGYEQFFGPGTRLTVL.

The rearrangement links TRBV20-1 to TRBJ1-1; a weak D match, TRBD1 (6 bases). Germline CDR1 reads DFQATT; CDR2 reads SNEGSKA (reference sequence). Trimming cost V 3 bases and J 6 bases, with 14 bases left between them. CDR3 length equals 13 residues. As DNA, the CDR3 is TGCAGTGCTAGTTTCGGGGGGCTGGCTGAAGCTTTCTTT. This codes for CSASFGGLAEAFF.

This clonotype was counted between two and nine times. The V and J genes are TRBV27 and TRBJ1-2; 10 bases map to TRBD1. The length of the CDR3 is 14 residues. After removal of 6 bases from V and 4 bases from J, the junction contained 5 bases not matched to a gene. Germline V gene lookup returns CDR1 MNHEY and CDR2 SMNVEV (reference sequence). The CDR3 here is CASRLTGGGYGYTF. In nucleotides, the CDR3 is TGTGCCAGCAGGCTGACAGGGGGCGGCTATGGCTACACCTTC.

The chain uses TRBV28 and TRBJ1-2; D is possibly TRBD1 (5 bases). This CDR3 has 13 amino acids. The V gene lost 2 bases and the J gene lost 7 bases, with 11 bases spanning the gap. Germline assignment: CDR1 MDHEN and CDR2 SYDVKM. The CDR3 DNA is TGTGCCAGCAGTTTAAGCAGGGCCGGTGGCTACACCTTC. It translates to CASSLSRAGGYTF.

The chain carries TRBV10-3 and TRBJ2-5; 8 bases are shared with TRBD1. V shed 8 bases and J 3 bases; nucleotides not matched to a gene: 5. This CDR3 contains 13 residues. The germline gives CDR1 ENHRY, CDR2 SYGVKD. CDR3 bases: TGTGCCATCCGAGGACAGGGCGAAGAGACCCAGTACTTC. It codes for CAIRGQGEETQYF.

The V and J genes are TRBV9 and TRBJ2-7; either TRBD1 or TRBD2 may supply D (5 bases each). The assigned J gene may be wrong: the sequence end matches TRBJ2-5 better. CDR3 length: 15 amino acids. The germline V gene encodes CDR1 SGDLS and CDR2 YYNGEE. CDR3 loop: CASSVGLGVGETQYF. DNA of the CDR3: TGTGCCAGCAGCGTAGGTCTGGGGGTGGGCGAGACCCAGTACTTC.

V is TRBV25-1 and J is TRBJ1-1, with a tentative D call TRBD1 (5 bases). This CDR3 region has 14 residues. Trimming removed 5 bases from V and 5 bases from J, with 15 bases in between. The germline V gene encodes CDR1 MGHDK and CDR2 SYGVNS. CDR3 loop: CASSFTGIKTEAFF. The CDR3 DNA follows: TGTGCCAGCAGTTTCACAGGAATTAAGACTGAAGCTTTCTTT.